This TCR beta chain was identified during a study of shared clonotypes between healthy human individuals (dated by TCRdb to the early 2020s). Some background on the complete study: The cohort included a few men and a couple of women between 18 and 49 years of age. For each donor, CD4 naive and CD4 memory were each run on three plates, CD8 naive on two plates, and CD8 memory on one plate. To estimate repertoire size and how much clonotype sharing occurs between individuals, the study deeply sequenced the blood TCR repertoires of about 5 healthy adults. To increase sequencing depth and limit assay-specific biases, different laboratories used diverse techniques to prepare libraries and sequence TCR repertoires. Leukapheresis yielded between about 0.94 and 9 billion PBMCs per donor. Here is what the overall study found, with its caveats: Higher generation probabilities were observed for clonotypes shared by all four sorted-subset donors than for non-shared clonotypes. Because the study included only a small number of donors, the genetic and exposure-history diversity represented was limited. Estimated clonotype richness was generally larger for naive than for memory subsets. Incomplete sequencing was indicated by rarefaction of sorted-subset datasets, despite the large sequencing depth. Pairwise subsampling indicated that sequencing depth was expected to affect the degree of clonotype sharing among donors. Across a few donors, 5% to 6% of naive CD4, over 3% of naive CD8, 2% to 2.5% of memory CD4, and roughly 0.41% of memory CD8 clonotypes were shared. Only blood was sampled, and tissue TCR repertoires likely differ from those in blood.

Concerning this clone itself: Its cognate antigen has yet to be identified. No qualities accompany the bases; no much larger clone lies one base away.

Healthy HIV-negative adults with no recently reported acute infections or vaccinations were included as donors. Every donor was a Caucasian adult residing in Nashville, Tennessee, USA. CD4+ T cells were enriched by magnetic negative selection, after which naive cells were positively selected on CD45RA and the negative fraction was taken as the memory subset. After blood collection by leukapheresis, PBMCs were isolated using Ficoll-Histopaque density gradient centrifugation and then cryopreserved in the vapor phase of liquid nitrogen. Analytical flow cytometry was used to check the purity and quantity of each magnetically sorted T cell population. Genomic DNA was isolated from each sorted fraction and quantified by UV absorbance on a Nanodrop 2000c. The CDR1 and CDR2 encoded by the germline V gene are SGHTA and FQGNSA. The CDR3, cysteine through phenylalanine, is 14 amino acids long. Left in the record is the CDR3 DNA by itself, 42 bases read in frame from the first base. The junction shows trimming of 0 bases on V and 3 bases on J, plus 9 bases between the germline ends.

Using the deep immunoSEQ assay, TCR CDR3 regions were amplified from genomic DNA by multiplex PCR. Genomic DNA extracted from each cell subset was distributed evenly over all wells of several immunoSEQ 96-well plates, and each plate served as one replicate. For sorted subsets, approximately 200 ng of genomic DNA, equivalent to 25,000 to 35,000 T cell genomes, went into each replicate PCR. Purified libraries were measured with a Qubit 3.0 fluorometer, size-checked on a Bioanalyzer 2100, and measured again with the KAPA Library Quantification kit. Each immunoSEQ 96-well plate was sequenced on its own single-read 150-cycle Illumina NextSeq 550 flow cell. The source study handled its data this way. Because only junctional sequences without quality scores were contained in the immunoSEQ output, filtering matching that applied to full-length reads could not be performed. Sequences were annotated with PyIR, a Python wrapper for IgBLAST v1.9, and V/J genes and CDR3 were assigned using IMGT germline references. Any read was removed if the V/J assignment was weak (E-value above 1e-6), the CDR3 was missing, or the read contained stop codons, out-of-frame junctions, or ambiguous translated residues. V3J clonotypes were defined by identical inferred V gene, J gene, and CDR3 amino acid sequence. Percentage overlap between repertoires was computed as shared unique clonotypes divided by the size of the smaller repertoire. Three approaches were used to assess repertoire richness: RTK rarefaction, the Chao1 estimator, and Recon v2.1 estimates of unobserved clonotypes. Generation probabilities were computed with OLGA for all TCRbeta clonotypes obtained by the gDNA method from several donors. Held by TCRdb, this immuneACCESS table contains in-frame sequences only and omits some clones. Under half of the omission traces to an unresolved V gene where checked; the cause of the rest is unknown. V and J calls and clone size are copied from that table; D and trimming were computed from the DNA. This sample gives 2 million to 3 million clones in total; 80% to 95% of them show up just once. The ten top clones hold approximately 0.37% of the sample.

Recombination joined TRBV7-2 with TRBJ2-7, with the identity of the D gene unclear. The TCR sequence derives from a man aged 18-30 years in good health. Some clones in this sample may be carry-over from other donors' samples. The specimen was naive CD4+ T cells from PBMCs. Per the publication, the cell subset or site label means: CD45RA+ positively selected. The nucleotide sequence is given as TGTGCCAGCAGCTTAGCTTCGGGCGTCTACGAGCAGTACTTC. This encodes CASSLASGVYEQYF.